A single sample gave rise to the 28 T cell receptor beta chains below, sequenced in a study of blood T cell repertoires in COVID-19. Profiling relied on immunoSEQ multiplex PCR, and the TCRdb table lists in-frame clones only, not all of them. The sample lists around 100,000 clones, approximately 86% occurring once. The sample consisted of peripheral blood. These receptors were obtained from a man at least 80 years old with acute or convalescent COVID-19.

The gene calls are TRBV7-3 and TRBJ2-1; TRBD2 agrees at 9 bases. Trimming removed 4 bases from V and 9 bases from J; junction bases left unmatched: 10. CDR1 SGHTA and CDR2 FQGTGA come from the germline V gene. The CDR3 is 15 amino acids. The CDR3 DNA sequence: TGTGCCAGCAGCTCCGCAGCGGGAGGCTACGGTGAGCAGTTCTTC. It specifies CASSSAAGGYGEQFF. Supplemented by reference TRBV7-3 and TRBJ2-1, the full variable domain reads GAGVSQTPSNKVTEKGKYVELRCDPISGHTALYWYRQSLGQGPEFLIYFQGTGAADDSGLPNDRFFAVRPEGSVSTLKIQRTERGDSAVYLCASSSAAGGYGEQFFGPGTRLTVL.

The chain is built from TRBV10-3 and TRBJ2-7; D is perhaps TRBD2 (5 bases). The germline gives CDR1 ENHRY, CDR2 SYGVKD. V lost 10 bases and J 4 bases, leaving 20 bases between the germline ends. CDR3 length: 14 residues. The CDR3: CATKEERPPYEQYF. DNA of the CDR3: TGTGCCACCAAGGAGGAACGGCCCCCTTACGAGCAGTACTTC.

The rearrangement uses TRBV1 and TRBJ1-5; the table's D call TRBD1 went unverified against the DNA. TRBV1 is noted as a pseudogene. CDR3 length: 14 residues. The CDR3 nucleotides read TGCACCAGCACCCTTAGGGGGCGTGGGGAGCCCCAGCATTTT. Translated, it gives CTSTLRGRGEPQHF.

In its sample, this clone was seen a few times. This chain joins TRBV5-4 and TRBJ2-2; 10 nucleotides agree with TRBD1. The CDR3 is 16 residues long. Germline V gene sequence: CDR1 SGHNT, CDR2 YYREEE (reference sequence). J gave up 4 bases and V 3 bases, and 6 bases lay outside the gene matches. In nucleotides, the CDR3 is TGTGCCAGCAGCTCGGGACAGGGGTTTGGCACCGGGGAGCTGTTTTTT. This codes for CASSSGQGFGTGELFF.

The chain is built from TRBV24-1 and TRBJ1-4, with D perhaps TRBD1 (6 bases). The V and J ends lost 4 bases and 5 bases respectively, with 10 bases between them. The CDR3 totals 14 residues. The germline gives CDR1 KGHDR, CDR2 SFDVKD. CDR3 coding DNA: TGTGCCACCAGTGAACGAGGGGGAAATGAAAAACTGTTTTTT. Its translation is CATSERGGNEKLFF.

The chain employs TRBV7-2 and TRBJ2-3; 8 nucleotides line up with TRBD1. The J segment lost 1 base and the V segment lost 5 bases, leaving 8 bases of the junction unmatched. Germline CDR1 SGHTA, CDR2 FQGNSA. The CDR3 runs 16 residues. The DNA for the CDR3 is TGTGCCAGCAGCCCGCGGACAGGGCGGGGCACAGATACGCAGTATTTT. Its protein is CASSPRTGRGTDTQYF.

V usage is TRBV6-2 or TRBV6-3 and J usage is TRBJ2-2; the match to TRBD1 covers 7 bases. The CDR3 loop spans 15 amino acids. The junction had 9 bases not matched to a gene; V was cut back by 7 bases and J by 4 bases. Germline CDR1 MNHEY, CDR2 SVGEGT. The CDR3 sequence: CASIPETGSTGELFF. The DNA of the CDR3 is TGTGCCAGCATCCCGGAGACAGGGAGCACCGGGGAGCTGTTTTTT.

The genes are TRBV28 and TRBJ1-6; a weak D match, TRBD1 (5 bases). Germline-derived CDR1 and CDR2 are MDHEN and SYDVKM. V lost 1 base to trimming and J lost 9 bases, with 13 bases between them. The CDR3 spans 15 residues. CDR3 loop: CASSLFPGGASPLHF. The CDR3 DNA sequence: TGTGCCAGCAGTTTATTCCCCGGGGGAGCTTCACCCCTCCACTTT.

This clone appeared a single time. The chain recombines TRBV9 with TRBJ2-2; D perhaps matches TRBD2 (6 bases). CDR1 SGDLS and CDR2 YYNGEE come from the germline V gene. V gave up 0 bases and J gave up 0 bases, with 15 bases separating them. CDR3 size: 18 residues. CDR3 sequence: CASSVATGVAANTGELFF. CDR3 bases: TGTGCCAGCAGCGTAGCTACTGGGGTAGCGGCGAACACCGGGGAGCTGTTTTTT. Full variable domain (rest looked up from reference TRBV9 and TRBJ2-2): DSGVTQTPKHLITATGQRVTLRCSPRSGDLSVYWYQQSLDQGLQFLIQYYNGEERAKGNILERFSAQQFPDLHSELNLSSLELGDSALYFCASSVATGVAANTGELFFGEGSRLTVL.

This chain joins TRBV3-1 (or the pseudogene TRBV3-2) and TRBJ2-7; tentatively, D is TRBD1 (6 bases). Per the germline V gene, CDR1 is LGHDT and CDR2 is YNNKEL (reference sequence). V was clipped by 1 base and J by 6 bases, with 13 bases between them. The CDR3 is 14 amino acids. The CDR3 region has the DNA TGTGCCAGCAGCCAAGTGGGGGCGTCGGTCGAGCAGTACTTC. Translated, it gives CASSQVGASVEQYF.

The chain carries TRBV29-1 and TRBJ1-2; D gene ambiguous. Looked up from germline, CDR1 is SQVTM and CDR2 is ANQGSEA. The V gene lost 4 bases and the J gene lost 6 bases, with 15 bases spanning the gap. CDR3 length: 13 residues. Written as DNA, the CDR3 is TGCAGCGTTGGGGAAGAGGGCCTCGATGGCTACACCTTC. This sequence encodes CSVGEEGLDGYTF.

The chain is built from TRBV23-1 and TRBJ2-7; D uncertain. TRBV23-1 is marked as an open reading frame, function uncertain. The V end was cut by 7 bases, the J end by 1 base, with 14 bases between. CDR3 size: 14 residues. CDR3 amino acids: CASTPASGSYEQYF. DNA of the CDR3: TGCGCCAGCACCCCTGCTAGTGGGTCCTACGAGCAGTACTTC.

The CDR3 protein is CASSYTLTSGSSTGELFF. DNA of the CDR3: TGCGCCAGCAGCTACACTCTGACTAGCGGGAGTTCCACCGGGGAGCTGTTTTTT. The V and J genes are TRBV5-1 and TRBJ2-2; 12 bases match TRBD2. The junction had 10 bases not matched to a gene; V was cut back by 3 bases and J by 4 bases. There are 18 residues in the CDR3. Germline CDR1 reads SGHRS; CDR2 reads YFSETQ. The whole variable domain, filled in from reference TRBV5-1 and TRBJ2-2, reads KAGVTQTPRYLIKTRGQQVTLSCSPISGHRSVSWYQQTPGQGLQFLFEYFSETQRNKGNFPGRFSGRQFSNSRSEMNVSTLELGDSALYLCASSYTLTSGSSTGELFFGEGSRLTVL.

The rearrangement links TRBV6-1 to TRBJ2-1; the D is unclear. V was shortened by 1 base and J by 0 bases, with 10 bases between the two germline ends. Germline V gives CDR1 MNHNS, CDR2 SASEGT. CDR3 length: 16 residues. The CDR3 spells CASSEGFYGSYNEQFF. CDR3 nucleotide sequence: TGTGCCAGCAGTGAAGGATTCTACGGCTCCTACAATGAGCAGTTCTTC.

This clone was recorded once. The chain is built from TRBV7-2 and TRBJ2-7; unclear D gene. Trimming took off 5 bases at V and 5 bases at J, with 7 bases between the two ends. Germline V gene lookup returns CDR1 SGHTA and CDR2 FQGNSA. The CDR3 is 11 residues long. In nucleotides, the CDR3 is TGTGCCAGCAGCCCTCTAGACGAGCAGTACTTC. Translated, it gives CASSPLDEQYF.

The chain joins TRBV18 to TRBJ1-2; the D gene is possibly TRBD1 (6 bases). Germline V gives CDR1 KGHSH, CDR2 LQKENI. Between the trimmed V and J ends, which lost 6 bases and 1 base, there was a span of 12 bases. This CDR3 spans 14 amino acids. CDR3 region: CASSLGQSNYGYTF. For the CDR3, the DNA is TGTGCCAGCTCCCTTGGACAGAGTAACTATGGCTACACCTTC.

This sequence joins TRBV28 and TRBJ1-2; 7 bases agree with TRBD1. The CDR3 runs to 13 residues. From germline, CDR1 is MDHEN and CDR2 SYDVKM. The trim removed 6 bases at V and 6 bases at J, leaving 7 bases unmatched. CDR3 protein: CASSLDRVDGYTF. CDR3 DNA: TGTGCCAGCAGCCTTGACAGGGTCGATGGCTACACCTTC.

The genes are TRBV30 and TRBJ1-6, with TRBD1 matching over 10 bases. V was pared by 3 bases and J by 9 bases, with 8 bases of the junction left unmatched. Looked up from germline, CDR1 is GTSNPN and CDR2 is SVGIG (reference sequence). This CDR3 is 15 amino acids long. The CDR3 nucleotides read TGTGCCTGGAGCGGTGGGGACAGGGGAAGTTCACCCCTCCACTTT. As protein: CAWSGGDRGSSPLHF.

CDR3 in DNA: TGTGCCAGTAGTATACCGGGAAACTATGGCTACACCTTC. Encoded protein: CASSIPGNYGYTF. The genes are TRBV19 and TRBJ1-2; no clear D gene. CDR1 and CDR2 from the germline V gene are LNHDA and SQIVND (reference sequence). The CDR3 is 13 amino acids. V was pared by 2 bases and J by 2 bases, with 6 bases between. Based on the CDR3 plus reference TRBV19 and TRBJ1-2, the full variable domain is DGGITQSPKYLFRKEGQNVTLSCEQNLNHDAMYWYRQDPGQGLRLIYYSQIVNDFQKGDIAEGYSVSREKKESFPLTVTSAQKNPTAFYLCASSIPGNYGYTFGSGTRLTVV.

CDR3 nucleotides: TGCGCCAGCAGCTCCGGGACTAGCGGGACAGATACGCAGTATTTT. Protein product: CASSSGTSGTDTQYF. The V and J genes are TRBV5-1 and TRBJ2-3; 12 bases map to TRBD2. CDR1 and CDR2 (germline): SGHRS, YFSETQ. The CDR3 covers 15 residues. J gave up 3 bases and V 3 bases, and 2 bases lay outside the gene matches.

The genes are TRBV7-2 and TRBJ2-2; perhaps TRBD2 as D (6 bases). CDR3 length equals 16 residues. Trimming took off 1 base at V and 0 bases at J, with 9 bases between the two ends. Looked up from germline, CDR1 is SGHTA and CDR2 is FQGNSA. The CDR3 sequence is CASSLVPSANTGELFF. DNA for the CDR3: TGTGCCAGCAGCTTAGTGCCTAGCGCGAACACCGGGGAGCTGTTTTTT. Together with reference TRBV7-2 and TRBJ2-2, the CDR3 gives the full variable domain: GAGVSQSPSNKVTEKGKDVELRCDPISGHTALYWYRQSLGQGLEFLIYFQGNSAPDKSGLPSDRFSAERTGGSVSTLTIQRTQQEDSAVYLCASSLVPSANTGELFFGEGSRLTVL.

The rearrangement uses TRBV5-4 and TRBJ2-3, with D maybe TRBD2 (5 bases). The CDR3 length is 13 residues. CDR1 and CDR2 (germline): SGHNT, YYREEE (reference sequence). V lost 2 bases, J lost 8 bases, and 12 bases lay in between. The CDR3 nucleotides are TGTGCCAGCAGCTTCGTAGGCGGAGGTACGCAGTATTTT. Residues: CASSFVGGGTQYF.

The rearrangement links TRBV19 to TRBJ1-5; 8 bases are shared with TRBD1. Germline V gene data show CDR1 as LNHDA and CDR2 as SQIVND (reference sequence). Unmatched junction bases numbered 5, after V lost 4 bases and J lost 6 bases. This CDR3 contains 14 residues. For the CDR3, the DNA is TGTGCCAGTAGTACCCGGACAGGGTTTCAGCCCCAGCATTTT. Its translation: CASSTRTGFQPQHF.

V usage is TRBV7-3 and J usage is TRBJ2-1; TRBD1 aligns across 7 bases. Germline V lookup: CDR1 SGHTA, CDR2 FQGTGA. CDR3 length equals 14 residues. After removal of 4 bases from V and 5 bases from J, the junction contained 5 bases not matched to a gene. In nucleotides, the CDR3 is TGTGCCAGCAGCTCCAGGGACAGAAACAATGAGCAGTTCTTC. Translating it yields CASSSRDRNNEQFF.

The chain combines TRBV6-2 or TRBV6-3 with TRBJ1-6, with unresolved D. CDR3 size: 12 residues. CDR1 is MNHEY, CDR2 SVGEGT, per germline. V gave up 6 bases and J gave up 15 bases, with 15 bases separating them. CDR3 nucleotide sequence: TGTGCCAGCAGCCCCTCATTGAAGAGCCTCCACTTT. Translated: CASSPSLKSLHF.

The chain is built from TRBV19 and TRBJ1-6; TRBD1 matches at 9 bases. V was pared by 8 bases and J by 7 bases, with 6 bases of the junction left unmatched. Per germline, CDR1 LNHDA and CDR2 SQIVND (reference sequence). The CDR3 spans 14 residues. The CDR3 DNA is TGTGCCAGTCAACCGGGACAGGGAAATTCACCCCTCCACTTT. This sequence encodes CASQPGQGNSPLHF.

The V and J genes are TRBV5-1 and TRBJ2-7, with a tentative D call TRBD1 (6 bases). The germline CDR1 and CDR2 sequences are SGHRS and YFSETQ. This CDR3 is 14 amino acids long. V was cut by 0 bases and J by 4 bases, with 11 bases left in between. The CDR3, as DNA: TGCGCCAGCAGCTTGGGACAGGACCTGTACGAGCAGTACTTC. Its protein product is CASSLGQDLYEQYF.

The chain combines TRBV11-3 with TRBJ2-5; D gene uncertain. Germline CDR1 SGHNT, CDR2 YENEEA. The CDR3 covers 13 residues. V shed 0 bases and J shed 5 bases, with 7 bases lying between them. The CDR3 region has the DNA TGTGCCAGCAGCTTAGATCGTGAGGAGACCCAGTACTTC. Encoded protein: CASSLDREETQYF.